The T cell receptor beta chain under discussion was sequenced for a study of CXCR3-negative and CXCR3-positive naive CD8 T cells. Study findings and constraints: Memory cells differed in TRBV-TRBJ usage, but naive CXCR3-negative and CXCR3-positive cells had similar usage. Diversity was high in both naive subsets and much lower in memory cells. Naive cells that were CXCR3-positive had more hydrophobic TRB CDR3s (compared with CXCR3-negative naive cells).

The CDR3 has 15 amino acids. Regarding this clonotype: Its antigen remains unidentified.

The TRB cDNA libraries were prepared by 5' RACE with UMI labels. TCRdb re-called the 5' RACE reads; one entry per CDR3 protein, DNA not given. The table lists about 84,000 distinct CDR3 sequences. This receptor was identified in a human donor in good health. Some clones in this sample may be carry-over from other donors' samples. The J gene is TRBJ2-5, the V gene TRBV12-3 or TRBV12-4; as DNA is missing, the TRBD1 call by TCRdb cannot be tested. The sequenced sample was naive CXCR3+ CD8+ T cells from blood. Subset defined: CD45RO-CCR7+CD27+CD95- naive CD8+ T cells expressing CXCR3 (TNR3+). The CDR3 reads CASSYEDGAQETQYF.